Below, 2 T cell receptor beta chains from the same sample are listed, as sequenced in a study of blood T cell repertoires in COVID-19. Clones were read by immunoSEQ multiplex PCR, and TCRdb kept only the in-frame ones, dropping some. The data hold about 18,000 clones, with roughly 88% observed a single time. The source material was PBMCs or T cells enriched from blood (not recorded which). Every receptor here comes from a woman under 40 who had recovered from COVID-19.

The rearrangement joins TRBV7-2 to TRBJ2-1; TRBD2 agrees at 8 bases. Looked up from germline, CDR1 is SGHTA and CDR2 is FQGNSA. There are 15 residues in the CDR3. With V trimmed by 1 base and J by 8 bases, 7 bases remained unmatched. CDR3 amino acids: CASSLEGLEGDEQFF. DNA of the CDR3: TGTGCCAGCAGCTTAGAGGGACTAGAGGGCGATGAGCAGTTCTTC.

V gene TRBV9 combines with J gene TRBJ2-1; 10 bases fit TRBD2. The CDR3 length is 17 residues. V dropped 2 bases and J dropped 10; count of bases not matched to a gene: 15. Germline V lookup: CDR1 SGDLS, CDR2 YYNGEE. The DNA of the CDR3 is TGTGCCAGCAGCGTGGGTTCCGGGACTAGCGTCGGAGAAGAGCAGTTCTTC. This codes for CASSVGSGTSVGEEQFF.